This is a list of T cell receptor beta chains from one sample in a study of T cell responses to AZD1222 COVID-19 vaccine. TCRdb's copy holds only in-frame clones and misses some; the assay was immunoSEQ multiplex PCR. The sample includes about 120,000 clones, roughly 87% seen only once; the top ten take 2.5% to 3%. The sequences come from peripheral blood, collected 28 days after the second AZD1222 dose. These TCRs come from an adult who received the AZD1222 COVID-19 vaccine. The CDR3 runs from the conserved cysteine through the conserved F or W. A D gene is named only where the DNA matches it firmly. Size tells how often a clone was seen (once, few, many) or the class of an expanded clone, and some rows leave it out.

J gene: TRBJ1-2; V gene: TRBV4-1; clone size: .; D gene: TRBD1; CDR3 protein: CASSQVGTGVGYGYTF; CDR3 DNA: TGCGCCAGCAGCCAAGTGGGGACAGGGGTGGGCTATGGCTACACCTTC
J gene: TRBJ2-3; V gene: TRBV5-4; clone size: .; D gene: .; CDR3 protein: CASSLVGTLSTDTQYF; CDR3 DNA: TGTGCCAGCAGCTTGGTCGGGACGCTTAGCACAGATACGCAGTATTTT
J gene: TRBJ1-5; V gene: TRBV6-2/TRBV6-3; clone size: few; D gene: .; CDR3 protein: CASSGQLSQPQHF; CDR3 DNA: TGTGCCAGCAGCGGACAGTTAAGTCAGCCCCAGCATTTT
J gene: TRBJ1-6; V gene: TRBV14; clone size: .; D gene: TRBD1; CDR3 protein: CASSLPGQYNSPLHF; CDR3 DNA: TGTGCCAGCAGCCTTCCGGGACAGTACAATTCACCCCTCCACTTT
J gene: TRBJ1-2; V gene: TRBV6-5; clone size: .; D gene: .; CDR3 protein: CASSYDGQDYGYTF; CDR3 DNA: TGTGCCAGCAGTTACGACGGCCAGGATTATGGCTACACCTTC
J gene: TRBJ1-4; V gene: TRBV21-1; clone size: once; D gene: .; CDR3 protein: CASSTRPGTTNEKLFF; CDR3 DNA: TGTGCCAGCAGCACAAGGCCCGGGACCACTAATGAAAAACTGTTTTTT
J gene: TRBJ2-1; V gene: TRBV5-5; clone size: .; D gene: TRBD1; CDR3 protein: CASSSRDRANEQFF; CDR3 DNA: TGTGCCAGCAGCTCTCGGGACAGGGCCAATGAGCAGTTCTTC
J gene: TRBJ2-2; V gene: TRBV7-9; clone size: .; D gene: TRBD1; CDR3 protein: CASSFGGQGWTGELFF; CDR3 DNA: TGTGCCAGCAGCTTCGGGGGACAGGGTTGGACCGGGGAGCTGTTTTTT
J gene: TRBJ2-3; V gene: TRBV30; clone size: .; D gene: .; CDR3 protein: CACLKPGGADTQYF; CDR3 DNA: TGTGCCTGCTTAAAGCCGGGGGGCGCAGATACGCAGTATTTT
J gene: TRBJ1-6; V gene: TRBV15; clone size: .; D gene: .; CDR3 protein: CATSSLVSSVNSPLHF; CDR3 DNA: TGTGCCACCAGCAGTCTGGTATCATCGGTGAATTCACCCCTCCACTTT
J gene: TRBJ1-5; V gene: TRBV6-5; clone size: .; D gene: .; CDR3 protein: CASSYFKTSNQPQHF; CDR3 DNA: TGTGCCAGCAGTTACTTCAAGACTAGCAATCAGCCCCAGCATTTT
J gene: TRBJ1-2; V gene: TRBV2; clone size: .; D gene: .; CDR3 protein: CASSEKSGGANYGYTF; CDR3 DNA: TGTGCCAGCAGTGAAAAGTCTGGGGGGGCTAACTATGGCTACACCTTC
J gene: TRBJ2-7; V gene: TRBV7-9; clone size: .; D gene: .; CDR3 protein: CASSLSTHEQYF; CDR3 DNA: TGTGCCAGCAGCTTATCAACCCACGAGCAGTACTTC
J gene: TRBJ2-7; V gene: TRBV6-2/TRBV6-3; clone size: once; D gene: TRBD1; CDR3 protein: CASSQGQLQQYF; CDR3 DNA: TGTGCCAGCAGTCAGGGACAGCTTCAGCAGTACTTC
J gene: TRBJ2-2; V gene: TRBV9; clone size: .; D gene: TRBD2; CDR3 protein: CASSVGGTTNTGELFF; CDR3 DNA: TGTGCCAGCAGCGTAGGCGGGACTACGAACACCGGGGAGCTGTTTTTT
J gene: TRBJ1-1; V gene: TRBV29-1; clone size: .; D gene: .; CDR3 protein: CSVVSQVNTEAFF; CDR3 DNA: TGCAGCGTTGTGTCTCAGGTGAACACTGAAGCTTTCTTT
J gene: TRBJ1-5; V gene: TRBV7-9; clone size: .; D gene: TRBD1; CDR3 protein: CASSPPQGDQPQHF; CDR3 DNA: TGTGCCAGCAGCCCGCCCCAGGGGGATCAGCCCCAGCATTTT
J gene: TRBJ2-7; V gene: TRBV11-2; clone size: .; D gene: .; CDR3 protein: CASSILYEQYF; CDR3 DNA: TGTGCCAGCAGCATCCTCTACGAGCAGTACTTC
J gene: TRBJ2-7; V gene: TRBV19; clone size: .; D gene: .; CDR3 protein: CASSITGARNYEQYF; CDR3 DNA: TGTGCCAGTAGTATAACCGGCGCGAGGAACTACGAGCAGTACTTC
J gene: TRBJ2-7; V gene: TRBV3-1/TRBV3-2; clone size: .; D gene: .; CDR3 protein: CASSGDLGPEQYF; CDR3 DNA: TGTGCCAGCAGCGGGGACCTGGGGCCCGAGCAGTACTTC
J gene: TRBJ1-2; V gene: TRBV4-3; clone size: .; D gene: .; CDR3 protein: CASSQLNKGPSTNYGYTF; CDR3 DNA: TGCGCCAGCAGCCAACTTAACAAGGGGCCCTCTACTAACTATGGCTACACCTTC
J gene: TRBJ2-3; V gene: TRBV20-1; clone size: .; D gene: .; CDR3 protein: CSASQGHPDTQYF; CDR3 DNA: TGCAGTGCTAGTCAGGGACACCCAGATACGCAGTATTTT
J gene: TRBJ2-3; V gene: TRBV2; clone size: .; D gene: .; CDR3 protein: CASSDWDTPGATQYF; CDR3 DNA: TGTGCCAGCAGTGATTGGGACACCCCGGGCGCAACGCAGTATTTT
J gene: TRBJ2-2; V gene: TRBV24-1; clone size: .; D gene: TRBD1; CDR3 protein: CATSGQGGTGELFF; CDR3 DNA: TGTGCCACCAGTGGACAGGGCGGGACCGGGGAGCTGTTTTTT
J gene: TRBJ1-1; V gene: TRBV28; clone size: .; D gene: .; CDR3 protein: CASSLGGYMNTEAFF; CDR3 DNA: TGTGCCAGCAGTTTAGGGGGGTATATGAACACTGAAGCTTTCTTT